Below are 21 T cell receptor beta chains sequenced from a single sample in a study of control samples from healthy donors and cancer patients. Sequenced by immunoSEQ multiplex PCR; TCRdb stores in-frame clones only, minus some. The top ten clones hold around 10% of a sample with about 92,000 clones, roughly four fifths of them seen once. What was sequenced was blood. The receptors come from a woman in her sixties in good health.

V usage is TRBV2 and J usage is TRBJ1-1, with 8 bases identical to TRBD1. J was trimmed by 7 bases and V by 6 bases; bases with no gene match: 7. Germline CDR1 and CDR2: SNHLY and FYNNEI. The CDR3 length is 13 residues. The CDR3 loop is CASRGQVPGEAFF. For the CDR3, the DNA is TGTGCCAGCAGGGGACAGGTTCCAGGTGAAGCTTTCTTT. The variable domain in full, with the rest retrieved from reference TRBV2 and TRBJ1-1, is EPEVTQTPSHQVTQMGQEVILRCVPISNHLYFYWYRQILGQKVEFLVSFYNNEISEKSEIFDDQFSVERPDGSNFTLKIRSTKLEDSAMYFCASRGQVPGEAFFGQGTRLTVV.

This chain uses TRBV12-3 or TRBV12-4 with TRBJ2-5; D gene uncertain. Trimming pared 3 bases from V and 4 bases from J, leaving 6 bases between. CDR3 size: 12 residues. This CDR3 is CASSFRVETQYF. CDR3 nucleotide sequence: TGTGCCAGCAGTTTTCGAGTAGAGACCCAGTACTTC.

The CDR3 loop is CASSLDGQGYEQYF. Written as DNA, the CDR3 is TGCGCCAGCAGCCTGGACGGACAGGGCTACGAGCAGTACTTC. This chain links TRBV5-1 with TRBJ2-7; TRBD1 aligns across 8 bases. CDR1 and CDR2 (germline): SGHRS, YFSETQ. The CDR3 has 14 residues. After removal of 4 bases from V and 3 bases from J, the junction contained 6 bases not matched to a gene.

This chain joins TRBV19 and TRBJ1-3, with D perhaps matching TRBD1 (6 bases). This CDR3 is built from 18 residues. V was cut by 4 bases and J by 0 bases, with 19 bases left in between. CDR1 is LNHDA, CDR2 SQIVND, per germline (reference sequence). For the CDR3, the DNA is TGTGCCAGTAGTACCGTGGCACAGGGAACGAGCTCTGGAAACACCATATATTTT. This encodes CASSTVAQGTSSGNTIYF.

The gene calls are TRBV6-2 or TRBV6-3 and TRBJ2-1; no clear D gene. Looked up from germline, CDR1 is MNHEY and CDR2 is SVGEGT. Deletions cut 2 bases from V and 10 bases from J, with 9 bases between. The CDR3 has 12 amino acids. The CDR3 sequence is CASSYEVGEQFF. CDR3 bases: TGTGCCAGCAGTTACGAGGTAGGAGAGCAGTTCTTC.

The CDR3, as DNA: TGTGCCAGCAGACTGACAGCGGTTGAGGGCTACACCTTC. It encodes CASRLTAVEGYTF. This chain joins TRBV6-5 and TRBJ1-2, with D perhaps TRBD1 (5 bases). Germline V gives CDR1 MNHEY, CDR2 SVGAGI. The CDR3 loop spans 13 amino acids. The V gene lost 6 bases and the J gene lost 8 bases, with 16 bases spanning the gap.

This clone occurred a few times. The CDR3 DNA sequence: TGCGCCAGCAGCCAAGACTTGGGCAATCAGCCCCAGCATTTT. Its protein product is CASSQDLGNQPQHF. The chain couples TRBV4-3 to TRBJ1-5; D is ambiguous. The CDR3 loop spans 14 amino acids. V was trimmed by 0 bases and J by 2 bases, leaving 5 bases between them. The V gene's germline CDR1 is LGHNA and CDR2 YSLEER.

DNA of the CDR3: TGTGCCAGTAGTATAGTGAACAGGAACACTGAAGCTTTCTTT. This translates into CASSIVNRNTEAFF. This chain joins TRBV19 and TRBJ1-1; D is uncertain. The CDR3 runs 14 residues. The germline V gene encodes CDR1 LNHDA and CDR2 SQIVND (reference sequence). V was cut by 1 base and J by 1 base, with 7 bases left in between.

This clone turned up a few times. The V gene is TRBV10-2, the J gene TRBJ1-3, with 8 bases identical to TRBD1. With V trimmed by 3 bases and J by 0 bases, 4 bases remained unmatched. The CDR3 runs 16 residues. The V gene's germline CDR1 is WSHSY and CDR2 SAAADI. The DNA for the CDR3 is TGCGCCAGCAGTGAATGGGACAGGAGCTCTGGAAACACCATATATTTT. This codes for CASSEWDRSSGNTIYF.

This chain links TRBV5-1 with TRBJ2-1, with D tentatively TRBD1 or TRBD2 (5 bases each). The CDR3 totals 13 residues. Trimming left V 0 bases short and J 12 bases short, with 13 bases between. CDR1 and CDR2 from the germline V gene are SGHRS and YFSETQ. The CDR3 nucleotides are TGCGCCAGCAGCTTGGGGCAGACAGAGGGGCAGTTCTTC. It codes for CASSLGQTEGQFF.

The J gene is TRBJ2-5, the V gene TRBV14; D ambiguous. V was trimmed by 4 bases and J by 5 bases, leaving 11 bases between them. From germline, CDR1 is SGHDN and CDR2 FVKESK. This CDR3 contains 13 residues. The CDR3 loop reads CASSPARRETQYF. The CDR3 coding sequence is TGTGCCAGCAGCCCAGCCCGCCGGGAGACCCAGTACTTC.

J is TRBJ1-2 and V is TRBV21-1. TRBV21-1 is a pseudogene locus. The CDR3 covers 15 residues. The CDR3 protein is CASNKGPYWDYGYTF. The CDR3 nucleotides read TGTGCCAGCAACAAGGGTCCTTATTGGGACTATGGCTACACCTTC.

The chain uses TRBV4-3 and TRBJ1-2, with D unclear. Germline CDR1 and CDR2: LGHNA and YSLEER. The CDR3 length is 17 residues. Trimming pared 0 bases from V and 8 bases from J, leaving 22 bases between. DNA for the CDR3: TGCGCCAGCAGCCAAGAGATCGGCCTTCGGACCCTGTTGGGCTACACCTTC. Protein sequence: CASSQEIGLRTLLGYTF.

J is TRBJ1-5 and V is TRBV5-5; D not certain. Trimming removed 4 bases at V and 6 bases at J, with 11 bases between. CDR1 is SGHKS and CDR2 is YYEKEE in the germline V gene (reference sequence). CDR3 size: 13 residues. The CDR3 spells CASSVAAGQPQHF. The CDR3 bases are TGTGCCAGCAGCGTGGCAGCCGGTCAGCCCCAGCATTTT.

The rearrangement links TRBV10-2 to TRBJ2-5; TRBD2 matches 8 bases. V trimming: 0 bases; J trimming: 5 bases; junction bases outside the gene matches: 5. The CDR3 contains 15 residues. Germline CDR1 and CDR2: WSHSY and SAAADI. The CDR3 bases are TGCGCCAGCAGTGAGTCTAGCGGGACCCGGGAGACCCAGTACTTC. It is translated as CASSESSGTRETQYF.

The chain combines TRBV5-1 with TRBJ1-6, with TRBD1 matching 7 bases. The CDR3 contains 15 residues. V trimming: 6 bases; J trimming: 0 bases; junction bases outside the gene matches: 3. Germline-derived CDR1 and CDR2 are SGHRS and YFSETQ. CDR3 bases: TGCGCCAGCATGACAGGGAGCTCCTATAATTCACCCCTCCACTTT. As protein: CASMTGSSYNSPLHF.

The chain carries TRBV19 and TRBJ2-4, with D perhaps matching TRBD1 (6 bases). V shed 5 bases and J shed 2 bases, with 22 bases lying between them. CDR1 and CDR2 from the germline V gene are LNHDA and SQIVND (reference sequence). The CDR3 is 18 amino acids. The CDR3 coding sequence is TGTGCCAGTAGTTCTCCGGGACAATCACCGGGGACCAAAAACATTCAGTACTTC. Translated, it gives CASSSPGQSPGTKNIQYF. Full variable domain (missing parts from reference TRBV19 and TRBJ2-4): DGGITQSPKYLFRKEGQNVTLSCEQNLNHDAMYWYRQDPGQGLRLIYYSQIVNDFQKGDIAEGYSVSREKKESFPLTVTSAQKNPTAFYLCASSSPGQSPGTKNIQYFGAGTRLSVL.

The chain is built from TRBV7-9 and TRBJ2-3; 9 bases line up with TRBD1. The V segment lost 5 bases and the J segment 5 bases; nucleotides outside the gene matches: 5. CDR3 size: 14 residues. Per the germline V gene, CDR1 is SEHNR and CDR2 is FQNEAQ (reference sequence). Written as DNA, the CDR3 is TGTGCCAGCAGCCGGACAGGGGATCAAGATACGCAGTATTTT. Protein: CASSRTGDQDTQYF.

V and J are TRBV9 and TRBJ1-1; D is uncertain. This CDR3 spans 14 amino acids. V lost 0 bases and J lost 7, with 13 bases in between. From germline, CDR1 is SGDLS and CDR2 YYNGEE. This chain's CDR3 is CASSVGAASLEAFF. CDR3 DNA: TGTGCCAGCAGCGTAGGGGCAGCTTCCCTTGAAGCTTTCTTT.

This clone was counted many times. J is TRBJ2-7 and V is TRBV3-1 (or the pseudogene TRBV3-2), with a weak D call TRBD1 (5 bases). Looked up from germline, CDR1 is LGHDT and CDR2 is YNNKEL (reference sequence). V was cut by 1 base and J by 2 bases, with 9 bases left in between. The CDR3 is made up of 14 amino acids. Here the CDR3 reads CASSQVSRAYEQYF. CDR3 bases: TGTGCCAGCAGCCAAGTGAGCAGGGCCTACGAGCAGTACTTC.

This clone was counted once. The chain has TRBV14 and TRBJ2-1; 8 bases align to TRBD2. V shed 3 bases and J 12 bases; nucleotides not matched to a gene: 10. This CDR3 region has 14 residues. The germline V gene encodes CDR1 SGHDN and CDR2 FVKESK. The CDR3, as DNA: TGTGCCAGCAGCCAGTTATATAGCGGGGCCGCGCAGTTCTTC. Its protein product is CASSQLYSGAAQFF. The full variable domain, in which reference TRBV14 and TRBJ2-1 provide the parts outside the CDR3, is EAGVTQFPSHSVIEKGQTVTLRCDPISGHDNLYWYRRVMGKEIKFLLHFVKESKQDESGMPNNRFLAERTGGTYSTLKVQPAELEDSGVYFCASSQLYSGAAQFFGPGTRLTVL.